The 11 T cell receptor beta chains below all came from one sample that was sequenced in a study of STAT3 mutations in large granular lymphocyte leukemia (dated by TCRdb to between 2018 and 2021). Summary of the overall study and its limitations: All T-LGLL patients had at least one immunodominant TCRbeta clonotype, and roughly half had multiple immunodominant subclonotypes.

No antigens are known for them. Library construction relied on the immunoSEQ multiplex PCR assay. What TCRdb holds here is the immuneACCESS table cut down to in-frame rearrangements. Part of the clones is not present; checked against another copy, under half of the missing clones reflect an unresolved V gene, and the others are unexplained. For this sample there are about 2,600 clones; approximately 30% appear just once. The ten biggest clones cover about 64% of the sample. Sequences were obtained from PBMCs. These receptors were collected from a human donor with T large granular lymphocyte leukemia. Some clones in this sample may be carry-over from other donors' samples.

This clone was seen more than once but under ten times. The genes are TRBV7-2 and TRBJ1-1; D call uncertain. There are 12 residues in the CDR3. Germline V lookup: CDR1 SGHTA, CDR2 FQGNSA. The V end was cut by 2 bases, the J end by 1 base, with 2 bases between. The CDR3 protein is CASSLTNTEAFF. For the CDR3, the DNA is TGTGCCAGCAGCTTAACGAACACTGAAGCTTTCTTT.

This clone was seen more than once but under ten times. The rearrangement uses TRBV7-8 and TRBJ2-7; the match to TRBD2 covers 8 bases. The germline V gene has CDR1 SGHVS and CDR2 FQNEAQ. Trimming cost V 5 bases and J 3 bases; bases outside gene matches: 12. The CDR3 sequence is 16 residues long. CDR3 in DNA: TGTGCCAGCAGCCGCGTAGTGGGCGGGAGGATCTACGAGCAGTACTTC. Its translation: CASSRVVGGRIYEQYF.

This clone occurred a few times. The rearrangement joins TRBV7-9 to TRBJ2-7; 7 bases line up with TRBD2. With 0 bases clipped from V and 0 bases from J, the junction kept 5 bases outside the gene matches. Germline V gives CDR1 SEHNR, CDR2 FQNEAQ (reference sequence). This CDR3 comprises 16 residues. The CDR3 sequence: CASSLAPGGLSYEQYF. The DNA of the CDR3 is TGTGCCAGCAGCTTAGCGCCGGGGGGTCTCTCCTACGAGCAGTACTTC.

The V call is TRBV7-9, the J call TRBJ2-7, with D perhaps matching TRBD1 (5 bases). This CDR3 has 15 amino acids. The germline CDR1 and CDR2 sequences are SEHNR and FQNEAQ (reference sequence). Deletions cut 5 bases from V and 1 base from J, with 15 bases between. For the CDR3, the DNA is TGTGCCAGCAGCCCGGCCCAGGGTGCATCCTACGAGCAGTACTTC. Its protein is CASSPAQGASYEQYF.

This clone occurred once. V usage is TRBV5-6 and J usage is TRBJ2-7; D possibly corresponds to TRBD2 (6 bases). There are 14 residues in the CDR3. CDR1 and CDR2 from the germline V gene are SGHDT and YYEEEE. V was trimmed by 0 bases and J by 2 bases, leaving 9 bases between them. The DNA for the CDR3 is TGTGCCAGCAGCTTGGGGGCGGGGACCTACGAGCAGTACTTC. Translating it yields CASSLGAGTYEQYF. Full variable domain (rest looked up from reference TRBV5-6 and TRBJ2-7): DAGVTQSPTHLIKTRGQQVTLRCSPKSGHDTVSWYQQALGQGPQFIFQYYEEEERQRGNFPDRFSGHQFPNYSSELNVNALLLGDSALYLCASSLGAGTYEQYFGPGTRLTVT.

Only a few counts were recorded for this clone. V gene TRBV7-9 combines with J gene TRBJ1-4; D not resolved. Trimming removed 1 base from V and 5 bases from J, with 11 bases in between. Germline CDR1 SEHNR, CDR2 FQNEAQ (reference sequence). This CDR3 contains 15 residues. CDR3 bases: TGTGCCAGCAGCTTAGTGCAGGCCGGAAATGAAAAACTGTTTTTT. Protein: CASSLVQAGNEKLFF.

The chain joins TRBV6-6 to TRBJ1-1, with D uncertain. Germline V CDR1 and CDR2: MNHNY, SVGAGI (reference sequence). This CDR3 is built from 11 residues. Trimming cost V 8 bases and J 0 bases, with 4 bases left between them. In nucleotides, the CDR3 is TGTGCCAGCGATATGAACACTGAAGCTTTCTTT. Its protein is CASDMNTEAFF.

V usage is TRBV27 and J usage is TRBJ1-2; 9 positions match TRBD1. Trimming cost V 2 bases and J 4 bases; bases outside gene matches: 5. The CDR3 runs 15 residues. In germline, CDR1 is MNHEY, CDR2 SMNVEV (reference sequence). The CDR3 is CASSLTGGPGYGYTF. In nucleotides, the CDR3 is TGTGCCAGCAGTTTAACAGGGGGCCCAGGCTATGGCTACACCTTC.

This clone came up a few times. The rearrangement uses TRBV30 and TRBJ2-3, with 8 bases that match TRBD1. Germline-derived CDR1 and CDR2 are GTSNPN and SVGIG (reference sequence). The CDR3 spans 13 residues. V was clipped by 7 bases and J by 3 bases; unmatched bases: 6. CDR3 bases: TGTGCCTCCACAGGGGGTCTGACAGATACGCAGTATTTT. Its translation: CASTGGLTDTQYF.

This clone was observed a handful of times. The chain links TRBV7-9 to TRBJ1-4; 9 bases are shared with TRBD1. Germline V gives CDR1 SEHNR, CDR2 FQNEAQ (reference sequence). Losses at the gene ends were 5 bases for V and 5 bases for J; bases not matched to a gene: 6. The CDR3 consists of 15 residues. The CDR3: CASSGPGTGNEKLFF. The CDR3 DNA sequence: TGTGCCAGCAGCGGCCCCGGGACAGGGAATGAAAAACTGTTTTTT.

This clone has more than one count but fewer than ten. The chain combines TRBV28 with TRBJ2-7, with TRBD2 as a possible D gene (5 bases). Germline CDR1 and CDR2: MDHEN and SYDVKM. The CDR3 spans 14 residues. V lost 3 bases to trimming and J lost 6 bases, with 15 bases between them. Here the CDR3 DNA reads TGTGCCAGCAGTTTGCGAGGGAGAGGGTTCGAGCAGTACTTC. Its translation: CASSLRGRGFEQYF.